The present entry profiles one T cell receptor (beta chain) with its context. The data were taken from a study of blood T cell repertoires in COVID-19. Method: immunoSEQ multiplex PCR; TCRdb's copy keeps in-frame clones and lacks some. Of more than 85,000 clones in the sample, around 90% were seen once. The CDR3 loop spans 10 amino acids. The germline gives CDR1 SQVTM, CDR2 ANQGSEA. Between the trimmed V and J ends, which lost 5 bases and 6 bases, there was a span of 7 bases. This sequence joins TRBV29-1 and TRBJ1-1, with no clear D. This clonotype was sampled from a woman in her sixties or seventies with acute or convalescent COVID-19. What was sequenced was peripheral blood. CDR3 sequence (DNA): TGCAGCGTTTCAGCGGCTGAAGCTTTCTTT. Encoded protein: CSVSAAEAFF.